The 10 T cell receptor beta chains presented below share a single source sample, sequenced in a study of shared clonotypes between healthy human individuals. Measured with immunoSEQ multiplex PCR; TCRdb has only the in-frame clones, and not every one. The table lists roughly 2,300,000 clones, 85% to 95% of them singletons, with roughly 0.34% in the top ten. Sequencing used naive CD4+ T cells from PBMCs. Subset given: CD45RA+ positively selected. These TCRs come from a man aged 18 to 29 in good health. Some clones in this sample may be carry-over from other donors' samples.

The V gene is TRBV6-5, the J gene TRBJ1-3; TRBD1 might be the D (5 bases). The CDR3 contains 14 residues. Trimming pared 6 bases from V and 2 bases from J, leaving 11 bases between. CDR1 and CDR2 from the germline V gene are MNHEY and SVGAGI. CDR3 residues: CASRPRGTGNTIYF. DNA of the CDR3: TGTGCCAGCAGACCCCGGGGGACTGGAAACACCATATATTTT.

The CDR3 DNA reads TGTGCCAGCAGCCAGGACAGAACAACTAATGAAAAACTGTTTTTT. It encodes CASSQDRTTNEKLFF. V usage is TRBV6-5 and J usage is TRBJ1-4; D perhaps matches TRBD1 (6 bases). Trimming cost V 6 bases and J 0 bases, with 11 bases left between them. This CDR3 region has 15 residues. Germline CDR1 reads MNHEY; CDR2 reads SVGAGI.

In regard to this clone: The sample has other DNA sequences that encode this CDR3 too. CDR3 DNA: TGCAGCGTTGGTGGTCTAGCGGGAGGCGAGCAGTACTTC. Translation: CSVGGLAGGEQYF. The rearrangement links TRBV29-1 to TRBJ2-7; 11 bases are a match to TRBD2. Germline V CDR1 and CDR2: SQVTM, ANQGSEA. This CDR3 has 13 residues. V trimming: 4 bases; J trimming: 6 bases; junction bases outside the gene matches: 5.

The chain recombines TRBV10-3 with TRBJ1-2; 7 positions agree with TRBD1. The CDR3 has 15 amino acids. The germline gives CDR1 ENHRY, CDR2 SYGVKD. Unmatched junction bases numbered 8, after V lost 5 bases and J lost 2 bases. The CDR3 DNA follows: TGTGCCATCAGTAAAGACAGGGCTCCAAACTATGGCTACACCTTC. Protein sequence: CAISKDRAPNYGYTF.

The DNA of the CDR3 is TGTGCCAGCAGCTACAGTCGACAGGACCCCTACGAGCAGTACTTC. This gives the protein CASSYSRQDPYEQYF. V gene TRBV6-5 combines with J gene TRBJ2-7; D is perhaps TRBD1 (6 bases). V lost 6 bases and J 2 bases, leaving 17 bases between the germline ends. Germline V lookup: CDR1 MNHEY, CDR2 SVGAGI. The CDR3 extends over 15 amino acids.

The chain joins TRBV27 to TRBJ2-2; either TRBD1 or TRBD2 may supply D (5 bases each). The CDR3 length is 15 residues. The V gene's germline CDR1 is MNHEY and CDR2 SMNVEV (reference sequence). Between the trimmed V and J ends, which lost 5 bases and 7 bases, there was a span of 17 bases. The CDR3 protein is CASSGGAAGGGELFF. CDR3 nucleotides: TGTGCCAGCAGTGGGGGAGCCGCCGGTGGCGGGGAGCTGTTTTTT.

For this clone: Other nucleotide sequences from this sample produce the same CDR3. The chain is built from TRBV11-2 and TRBJ2-7; 11 bases agree with TRBD1. V lost 3 bases and J lost 0; bases outside the gene matches: 1. CDR3 size: 15 residues. Germline lookup yields CDR1 SGHAT and CDR2 FQNNGV. This CDR3 reads CASSLGTGGSYEQYF. The CDR3 DNA follows: TGTGCCAGCAGCTTGGGGACAGGGGGCTCCTACGAGCAGTACTTC.

This clone appeared a single time. The V and J genes are TRBV28 and TRBJ2-1; D is undetermined. CDR3 length: 12 residues. Trimming left V 5 bases short and J 6 bases short, with 8 bases between. Per the germline V gene, CDR1 is MDHEN and CDR2 is SYDVKM. CDR3 protein: CASSMGSNEQFF. CDR3 DNA: TGTGCCAGCAGTATGGGCTCCAATGAGCAGTTCTTC.

This chain joins TRBV16 and TRBJ1-5, with TRBD1 matching 8 bases. The CDR3 is 17 residues long. Trimming took 4 bases from V and 3 from J; bases not matched to a gene: 11. Germline lookup yields CDR1 KGHSY and CDR2 FQNENV. The CDR3 sequence is CASSRMDRASINQPQHF. Written as DNA, the CDR3 is TGTGCCAGCAGCCGGATGGACAGGGCCAGCATCAATCAGCCCCAGCATTTT.

The chain uses TRBV7-2 and TRBJ2-5; 9 nucleotides agree with TRBD2. The CDR3 spans 14 residues. Germline lookup yields CDR1 SGHTA and CDR2 FQGNSA. J was trimmed by 3 bases and V by 5 bases; bases with no gene match: 4. Here the CDR3 DNA reads TGTGCCAGCAGCGCTAGCGGGATTGAAGAGACCCAGTACTTC. This gives the protein CASSASGIEETQYF. The whole variable domain, filled in from reference TRBV7-2 and TRBJ2-5, reads GAGVSQSPSNKVTEKGKDVELRCDPISGHTALYWYRQSLGQGLEFLIYFQGNSAPDKSGLPSDRFSAERTGGSVSTLTIQRTQQEDSAVYLCASSASGIEETQYFGPGTRLLVL.